This T cell receptor (beta chain) emerged from a study of OX40 agonist ivuxolimab in advanced cancers. Whole-study findings and limits: Determination of antigen specificity was not performed for the expanded peripheral T cells. The average count of expanded clones was higher among CD8+ T cells than among CD4+.

The CDR3 runs to 13 residues. V gave up 5 bases and J gave up 6 bases, with 10 bases separating them. Germline loops: CDR1 SEHNR, CDR2 FQNEAQ (reference sequence). The data were produced by immunoSEQ multiplex PCR, yet TCRdb's version contains in-frame clones alone and is incomplete. The sample yields more than 40,000 clones, around nine tenths seen once. Of note for this clone: Its antigen is still unknown.

Patients were excluded for autoimmune disease history or systemic immunosuppression. The sequenced sample was CD4+ or CD8+ T cells sorted from blood, obtained in a trial of the OX40 agonist ivuxolimab. The clonotype originates from an adult with an advanced solid tumor such as melanoma, head and neck, liver or kidney cancer. This sequence joins TRBV7-9 and TRBJ2-2, with D possibly matching TRBD2 (6 bases). The CDR3 loop is CASSPGGAGELFF. The CDR3 nucleotides are TGTGCCAGCAGCCCCGGGGGTGCCGGGGAGCTGTTTTTT.